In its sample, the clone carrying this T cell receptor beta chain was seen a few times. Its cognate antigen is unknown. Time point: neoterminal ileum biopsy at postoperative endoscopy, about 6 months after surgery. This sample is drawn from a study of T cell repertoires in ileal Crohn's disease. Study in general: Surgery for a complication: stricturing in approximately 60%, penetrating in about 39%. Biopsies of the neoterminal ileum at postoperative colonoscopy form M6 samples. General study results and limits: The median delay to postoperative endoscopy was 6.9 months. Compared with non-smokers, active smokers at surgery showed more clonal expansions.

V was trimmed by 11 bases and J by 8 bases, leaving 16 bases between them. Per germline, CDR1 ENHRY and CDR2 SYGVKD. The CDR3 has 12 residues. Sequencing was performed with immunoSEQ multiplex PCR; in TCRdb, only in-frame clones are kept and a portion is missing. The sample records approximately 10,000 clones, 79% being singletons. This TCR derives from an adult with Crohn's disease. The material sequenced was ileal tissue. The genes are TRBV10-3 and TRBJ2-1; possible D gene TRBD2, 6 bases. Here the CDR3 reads CASRGLDDEQFF. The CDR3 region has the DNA TGTGCCTCGCGGGGTCTCGACGATGAGCAGTTCTTC.